Listed below are T cell receptor beta chains from one sample, sequenced in a study of blood T cell repertoires in COVID-19. Profiled with immunoSEQ multiplex PCR; TCRdb holds only in-frame clones, not every one. The sample has tens of thousands of clones, roughly 83% seen once. The sequencing input was peripheral blood. The receptors shown here come from a man aged 25-45 years with COVID-19, enrolled during active disease. The CDR3 runs from the conserved cysteine through the conserved F or W. A D gene is named only where the DNA matches it firmly. Some rows mark clone size as missing; the rest say once, few, many or name a class of expanded clone.

v_call,j_call,d_call,clone_size,cdr3_nt,cdr3_aa
TRBV4-1,TRBJ2-7,TRBD2,many,TGCGCCAGCAGCCAAGATGGCCTAGCGGTCTACGAGCAGTACTTC,CASSQDGLAVYEQYF
TRBV28,TRBJ2-3,TRBD1,.,TGTGCCAGCAGTCCAGGGGACAGGCCCGGGGCAGATACGCAGTATTTT,CASSPGDRPGADTQYF
TRBV5-1,TRBJ2-5,TRBD2,.,TGCGCCAGCAGCTTGGCCGGACTAGCGCAAGAGACCCAGTACTTC,CASSLAGLAQETQYF
TRBV5-5,TRBJ1-3,.,.,TGTGCCAGCAGCCCCCCGGGACACCGCTCTGGAAACACCATATATTTT,CASSPPGHRSGNTIYF
TRBV7-9,TRBJ1-1,.,.,TGTGCCAGCAGCTTAATCTCGACACGGAACACTGAAGCTTTCTTT,CASSLISTRNTEAFF
TRBV7-2,TRBJ1-5,.,once,TGTGCCAGCAGCGTGGCCAGGGACATCCATCAGCCCCAGCATTTT,CASSVARDIHQPQHF
TRBV25-1,TRBJ1-4,.,.,TGTGCCAGCAGTGGGGGCGCGGTAGGCGAAAAACTGTTTTTT,CASSGGAVGEKLFF
TRBV18,TRBJ1-5,TRBD1,.,TGTGCCAGCTCATCCGCCGGGACAGGGGGCGGGCAGCCCCAGCATTTT,CASSSAGTGGGQPQHF
TRBV27,TRBJ2-3,TRBD2,.,TGTGCCAGCAGTTCACCTACTAGCGGGAGGCTTAGCACAGATACGCAGTATTTT,CASSSPTSGRLSTDTQYF
TRBV6-6,TRBJ2-2,TRBD2,.,TGTGCCAGCAGCCCCGGGACTAGTACCATCACCGGGGAGCTGTTTTTT,CASSPGTSTITGELFF
TRBV7-8,TRBJ2-7,TRBD1,.,TGTGCCAGCAGCCCGACAGGGGGAACCTACGAGCAGTACTTC,CASSPTGGTYEQYF
TRBV30,TRBJ1-2,.,.,TGTGCCTGGAGTGTAACAGGGTCTAACTATGGCTACACCTTC,CAWSVTGSNYGYTF
TRBV4-1,TRBJ2-7,TRBD2,.,TGCGCCAGCAGCCAAGATGGCCTAGCGGGGACCTACGAGCAGTACTTC,CASSQDGLAGTYEQYF
TRBV5-4,TRBJ1-2,.,.,TGTGCCAGCAGCTCTGGCAGAAACTATGGCTACACCTTC,CASSSGRNYGYTF
TRBV28,TRBJ1-1,.,.,TGTGCCAGCAGTTTAGGGGAAGGGGGTACTGAAGCTTTCTTT,CASSLGEGGTEAFF
TRBV5-1,TRBJ1-2,.,.,TGCGCCAGCAGCTTGGACAGGAACTATGGCTACACCTTC,CASSLDRNYGYTF
TRBV9,TRBJ2-1,TRBD1,.,TGTGCCAGCAGCACCCCGGGACAGGAAAATGAGCAGTTCTTC,CASSTPGQENEQFF
TRBV25-1,TRBJ1-5,.,.,TGTGCCAGCAGTGCGACTGGAGCCCCCTGGGAGCCCCAGCATTTT,CASSATGAPWEPQHF
TRBV3-1/TRBV3-2,TRBJ1-2,TRBD1,.,TGTGCCAGCAGCCAAGGGGACAGGAGTCCGCTTACCTTC,CASSQGDRSPLTF
TRBV27,TRBJ1-1,.,.,TGTGCCAGCAGTTTAGGGGGGAGGCACACTGAAGCTTTCTTT,CASSLGGRHTEAFF
TRBV3-1/TRBV3-2,TRBJ2-1,.,.,TGTGCCAGCAGCCAAGATAGCGTCCACAATGAGCAGTTCTTC,CASSQDSVHNEQFF
TRBV24-1,TRBJ2-3,TRBD1,once,TGTGCCACCAGTGATCCGCACAGGGGGAAGACAGATACGCAGTATTTT,CATSDPHRGKTDTQYF
TRBV27,TRBJ1-2,TRBD1,.,TGTGCCAGCAGTTACTCGGGACAGGGGAATGGCTACACCTTC,CASSYSGQGNGYTF
TRBV11-2,TRBJ1-4,.,.,TGTGCCAGCAGCTTAGCGGGAAAAAGTAATGAAAAACTGTTTTTT,CASSLAGKSNEKLFF
TRBV6-6,TRBJ2-3,TRBD2,.,TGTGCCAGCAGTTCCGTGGGAGGGGGCACAGATACGCAGTATTTT,CASSSVGGGTDTQYF
TRBV5-1,TRBJ1-3,.,.,TGCGCCAGCAGAGGGAGCTCTGGAAACACCATATATTTT,CASRGSSGNTIYF
TRBV18,TRBJ1-6,TRBD1,.,TGTGCCAGCTCACGAGAGCAGGGGGGTAATTCACCCCTCCACTTT,CASSREQGGNSPLHF
TRBV29-1,TRBJ1-1,.,.,TGCAGCGTTGCGGGGGATCCCACTGAAGCTTTCTTT,CSVAGDPTEAFF
TRBV14,TRBJ1-6,.,once,TGTGCCAGCAGCCAAGATATTTCACCCCTCCACTTT,CASSQDISPLHF
TRBV10-2,TRBJ2-3,TRBD2,once,TGCGCCAGCGGGACTAGCGGGATTGGGAGCACAGATACGCAGTATTTT,CASGTSGIGSTDTQYF
TRBV28,TRBJ2-2,TRBD2,.,TGTGCCAGCAGTTTATGGGGTCTAGCGGGCGGGCCCGGGGAGCTGTTTTTT,CASSLWGLAGGPGELFF
TRBV7-8,TRBJ2-1,TRBD1,.,TGTGCCAGCAGCTCTAGATGGACAGGGGATGTGTCCTACAATGAGCAGTTCTTC,CASSSRWTGDVSYNEQFF
TRBV5-6,TRBJ1-5,.,.,TGTGCCAGCAGCTTGGCAGGGTTTAGCAATCAGCCCCAGCATTTT,CASSLAGFSNQPQHF
TRBV4-2,TRBJ2-5,TRBD2,once,TGTGCCAGCAGCCAGAGTAAGGTAGCGGGAGAAGAGACCCAGTACTTC,CASSQSKVAGEETQYF